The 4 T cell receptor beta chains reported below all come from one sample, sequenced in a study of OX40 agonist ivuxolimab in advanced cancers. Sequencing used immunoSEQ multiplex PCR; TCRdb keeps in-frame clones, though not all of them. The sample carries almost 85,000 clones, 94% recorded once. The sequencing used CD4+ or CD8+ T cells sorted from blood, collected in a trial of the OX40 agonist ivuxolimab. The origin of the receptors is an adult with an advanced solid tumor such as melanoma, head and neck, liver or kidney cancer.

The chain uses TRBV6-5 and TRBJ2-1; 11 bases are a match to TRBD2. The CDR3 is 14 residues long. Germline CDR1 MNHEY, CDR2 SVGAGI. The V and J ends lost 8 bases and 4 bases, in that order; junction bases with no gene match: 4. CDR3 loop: CASGRLAGYNEQFF. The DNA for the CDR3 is TGTGCCAGCGGAAGACTAGCGGGGTACAATGAGCAGTTCTTC.

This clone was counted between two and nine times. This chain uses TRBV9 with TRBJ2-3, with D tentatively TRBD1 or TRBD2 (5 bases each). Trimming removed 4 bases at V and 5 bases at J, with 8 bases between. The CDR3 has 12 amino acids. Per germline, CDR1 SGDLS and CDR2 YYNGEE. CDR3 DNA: TGTGCCAGCAGCATGGGGGAAGATACGCAGTATTTT. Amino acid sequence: CASSMGEDTQYF. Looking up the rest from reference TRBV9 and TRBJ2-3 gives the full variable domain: DSGVTQTPKHLITATGQRVTLRCSPRSGDLSVYWYQQSLDQGLQFLIQYYNGEERAKGNILERFSAQQFPDLHSELNLSSLELGDSALYFCASSMGEDTQYFGPGTRLTVL.

The CDR3 loop is CASSSSGTSGRARPGEQFF. The CDR3 DNA follows: TGTGCCAGCAGCTCAAGCGGGACTAGCGGGAGGGCCCGACCCGGTGAGCAGTTCTTC. The chain has TRBV7-3 and TRBJ2-1; 16 bases are shared with TRBD2. CDR3 length equals 19 residues. Germline V gene lookup returns CDR1 SGHTA and CDR2 FQGTGA. J gave up 9 bases and V 4 bases, and 15 bases lay outside the gene matches.

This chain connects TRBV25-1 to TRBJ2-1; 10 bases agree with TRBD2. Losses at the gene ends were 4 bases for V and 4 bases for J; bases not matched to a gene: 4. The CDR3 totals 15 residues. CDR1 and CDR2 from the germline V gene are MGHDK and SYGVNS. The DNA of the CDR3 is TGTGCCAGCAGTGGGACTAGCGGAGGATACAATGAGCAGTTCTTC. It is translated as CASSGTSGGYNEQFF.